The clone carrying this T cell receptor (beta chain) was seen at least ten times. As yet, its antigen is unknown. The CDR3 contains 14 residues. Looked up from germline, CDR1 is DFQATT and CDR2 is SNEGSKA (reference sequence). J was trimmed by 15 bases and V by 3 bases; bases with no gene match: 15. This sample was included in a study of CD8 T cells in ankylosing spondylitis. Whole-study results and caveats: Several highly homologous variants made up a TCR beta motif, and this motif appeared characteristic of ankylosing spondylitis blood. Significant enrichment of disease-linked clones was reportedly seen in matched ankylosing spondylitis synovial fluid.

Quantitative 5'-RACE was performed with molecular barcodes, and it yielded the TCR beta libraries. TCRdb fed the 5' RACE reads into MiXCR, producing one record per CDR3 protein. The table lists around 210,000 distinct CDR3 sequences, around 8% of them singletons. The source of this sequence is a female donor with ankylosing spondylitis or in good health (not recorded which). The sample taken for sequencing was blood, either unsorted or a sorted T cell fraction (not recorded which). V and J are TRBV20-1 and TRBJ1-4; 8 bases match TRBD1. In nucleotides, the CDR3 is TGCAGTGCTAGGTTGGGACAGGCATATGAAAGGGTGTTTTTT. This gives the protein CSARLGQAYERVFF.